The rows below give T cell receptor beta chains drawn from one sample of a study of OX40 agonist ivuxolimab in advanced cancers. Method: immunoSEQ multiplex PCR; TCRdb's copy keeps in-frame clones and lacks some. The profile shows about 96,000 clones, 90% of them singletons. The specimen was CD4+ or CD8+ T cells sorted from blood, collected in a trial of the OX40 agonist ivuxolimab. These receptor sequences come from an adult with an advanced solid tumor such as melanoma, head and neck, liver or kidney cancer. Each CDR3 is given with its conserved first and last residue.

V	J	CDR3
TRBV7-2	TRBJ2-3	CASSSGLASSMFTQYF
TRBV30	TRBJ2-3	CAWRGGFSGTQYF
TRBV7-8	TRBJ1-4	CASSPNAQSPGEKLFF
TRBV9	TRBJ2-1	CASSVGIRSAGNNEQFF
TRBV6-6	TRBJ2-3	CATSSSRGRTDTQYF
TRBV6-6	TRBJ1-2	CASSYSNPGFLGGYTF
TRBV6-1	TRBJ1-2	CAKQTGYGYTF
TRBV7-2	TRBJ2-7	CASSLHAGLGVGEQYF
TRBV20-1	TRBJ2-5	CSAGLEETQYF
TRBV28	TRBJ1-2	CASSLGPGVSYGYTF
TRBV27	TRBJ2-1	CASSRYPPRANSGSYNEQFF
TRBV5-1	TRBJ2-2	CASSLNAYMLFF
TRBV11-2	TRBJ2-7	CASSPLAGLSGYEQYF
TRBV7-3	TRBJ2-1	CASSLGGASYNEQFF
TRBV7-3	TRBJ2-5	CASSLNPGGETQYF
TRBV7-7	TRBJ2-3	CASSLGLAQDTQYF
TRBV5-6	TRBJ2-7	CASSLSPYEQYF
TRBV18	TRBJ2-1	CASSATSGSGNEQFF
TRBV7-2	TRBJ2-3	CASSLDGTVTDTQYF
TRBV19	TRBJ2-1	CASSLQEEDEQFF
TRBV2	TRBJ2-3	CASNDQGQSTDTQYF
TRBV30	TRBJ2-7	CASSASGRSYEQYF
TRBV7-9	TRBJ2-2	CASSLALWGGGHTGELFF
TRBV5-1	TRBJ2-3	CASSAGAGTSTDTQYF
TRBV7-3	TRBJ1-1	CASSLLPTGGANLTEAFF
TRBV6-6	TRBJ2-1	CASSRAGGNNEQFF
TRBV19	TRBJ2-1	CASSIGLALSDEQFF
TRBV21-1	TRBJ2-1	CASRKRDIEAYNEQFF
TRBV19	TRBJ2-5	CASSIERGETQYF
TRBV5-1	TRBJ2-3	CASSLGKGTSGGTDTQYF
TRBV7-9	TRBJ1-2	CASSLGLNLGYGYTF
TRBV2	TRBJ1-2	CASRDSNYGYTF
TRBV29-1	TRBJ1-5	CRAPGTGPLKLNQPQHF
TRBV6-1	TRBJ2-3	CASSERLAGSAPQYF
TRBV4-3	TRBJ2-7	CASSEGLAPYEQYF
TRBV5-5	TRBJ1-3	CASSINRGPENTIYF
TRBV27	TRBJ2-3	CASSYGWGTDTQYF
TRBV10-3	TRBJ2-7	CATRNRSAYEQYF
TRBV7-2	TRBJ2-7	CASSPRLAGVGEQYF
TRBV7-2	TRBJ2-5	CASSRLGLAGDGAETQYF
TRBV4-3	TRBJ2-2	CASSPYQRGGSAGELFF
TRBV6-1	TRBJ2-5	CASTRSRATQETQYF
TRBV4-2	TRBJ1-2	CASSQEASKNYGYTF
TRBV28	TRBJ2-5	CASSSLAGPWAAQYF
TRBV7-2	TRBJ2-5	CASSQGLAGETQYF
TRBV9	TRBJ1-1	CASSVTGRWDTEAFF
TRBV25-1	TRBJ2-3	CASSEAPTDTQYF
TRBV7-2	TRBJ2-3	CASSFISGRLADTQYF
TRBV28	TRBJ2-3	CASSNPRDHLTDTQYF
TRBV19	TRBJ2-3	CASSSQTSTDTQYF
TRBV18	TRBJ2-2	CASSWTSGNTGELFF
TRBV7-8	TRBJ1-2	CASSQTGGYTF
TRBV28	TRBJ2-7	CASSLSRYYEQYF
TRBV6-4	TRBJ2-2	CASSVNPGSNTGELFF